This is a list of T cell receptor beta chains from one sample in a study of cytomegalovirus exposure and HLA in healthy donors. The protocol was immunoSEQ multiplex PCR, while the TCRdb copy is restricted to in-frame clones and leaves out a portion. The table shows 200,000 or so clones, with 78% occurring only once. The sequenced sample was PBMCs. The origin of the receptors is a young woman in good health and CMV-seropositive. CDR3s include the opening cysteine and the closing phenylalanine or tryptophan. A D gene is named only where the DNA matches it firmly. The listing skips clone size in some rows; elsewhere it reads once, few, many or a size class.

V	J	size	D	DNA	CDR3
TRBV7-2	TRBJ2-7	-	TRBD1	TGTGCCAGCAGCCGACAGGGATATCACGAGCAGTACTTC	CASSRQGYHEQYF
TRBV28	TRBJ2-5	-	TRBD1	TGTGCCAGCAGTTTATACGGGACAGGGGGTTTCCAAGAGACCCAGTACTTC	CASSLYGTGGFQETQYF
TRBV20-1	TRBJ1-1	few	-	TGCAGTGCGGCCTCGCAAGAAGCTTTCTTT	CSAASQEAFF
TRBV10-1	TRBJ1-2	-	TRBD1	TGCGCCAGCAGTGAGTCGGGAAGGGGGCGGCCTTTTCCGGAGTATGGCTACACCTTC	CASSESGRGRPFPEYGYTF
TRBV28	TRBJ2-7	-	-	TGTGCCAGCAGCCTAAGATACTACGAGCAGTACTTC	CASSLRYYEQYF
TRBV5-3	TRBJ1-1	-	-	TGTGCCAGAAGCCCGGGGGAGGTAGAAGCTTTCTTT	CARSPGEVEAFF
TRBV10-1	TRBJ2-1	-	TRBD2	TGCGCCAGCAGTGGGGGGACTAGTCGGAATGAGCAGTTCTTC	CASSGGTSRNEQFF
TRBV9	TRBJ2-1	-	TRBD2	TGTGCCAGCAGCGTAGAACTAGCGGGAGGATACAATGAGCAGTTCTTC	CASSVELAGGYNEQFF
TRBV4-1	TRBJ2-5	-	TRBD2	TGCGCCAGCAGCCAAGATATACTAGCGGGACCCAAGTTGGAGACCCAGTACTTC	CASSQDILAGPKLETQYF
TRBV11-2	TRBJ2-7	-	TRBD1	TGTGCCAGCAGCGAATCAGGGGGCCTAGCTTACGAGCAGTACTTC	CASSESGGLAYEQYF
TRBV19	TRBJ2-7	-	TRBD1	TGTGCCAGTAGTATAGGTCTCTCCTGGACAGGGGCCCTCTACGAGCAGTACTTC	CASSIGLSWTGALYEQYF
TRBV6-5	TRBJ1-5	-	-	TGTGCCAGCGGGAGGCTAAATCAGCCCCAGCATTTT	CASGRLNQPQHF
TRBV5-4	TRBJ2-7	-	-	TGTGCCAGCAGCTTGGGCAGGGACTTATACGAGCAGTACTTC	CASSLGRDLYEQYF
TRBV4-3	TRBJ2-5	-	TRBD2	TGCGCCAGCAGCCAAACTACCGCGGGGGGACAAGAGACCCAGTACTTC	CASSQTTAGGQETQYF
TRBV19	TRBJ1-3	few	-	TGTGCCAGTAGTATAGTTGTTCTCTCTGGAAACACCATATATTTT	CASSIVVLSGNTIYF
TRBV19	TRBJ1-2	-	-	TGTGCCAGTACAGACAGCCGTCGTTTTAACTATGGCTACACCTTC	CASTDSRRFNYGYTF
TRBV5-8	TRBJ2-3	-	TRBD2	TGTGCCAGCTGGGTAAAGCGGGGGCCGGGCACAGATACGCAGTATTTT	CASWVKRGPGTDTQYF
TRBV28	TRBJ1-2	-	-	TGTGCCAGCGCGCTTAACTATGGCTACACCTTC	CASALNYGYTF
TRBV5-1	TRBJ2-5	-	TRBD2	TGCGCCAGCAGCTTGGAACTAGCGGGAAAACAAGAGACCCAGTACTTC	CASSLELAGKQETQYF
TRBV27	TRBJ2-7	-	TRBD1	TGTGCCAGCAGCCCCAGGGGGACAGGCTCCTACGAGCAGTACTTC	CASSPRGTGSYEQYF
TRBV27	TRBJ2-2	-	TRBD1	TGTGCCAGCAGTCGCTATTTTCAGACAGGGTGGACCGGGGAGCTGTTTTTT	CASSRYFQTGWTGELFF
TRBV2	TRBJ1-1	-	-	TGTGCCAGCAGGGCACGCACGGGCACAGGGACTGAAGCTTTCTTT	CASRARTGTGTEAFF
TRBV7-2	TRBJ1-4	-	-	TGTGCCAGCACCCCCCAGAGGTCTAATGAAAAACTGTTTTTT	CASTPQRSNEKLFF
TRBV6-6	TRBJ2-6	-	TRBD2	TGTGCCAGCACCTGGGGGGGCTCTGGGGCCAACGTCCTGACTTTC	CASTWGGSGANVLTF
TRBV6-1	TRBJ2-5	-	TRBD1	TGTGCCAGCGGGATGTGGGGACAGATGAGAAAGACCCAGTACTTC	CASGMWGQMRKTQYF
TRBV27	TRBJ2-7	-	TRBD2	TGTGCCAGCAGTTTTCTAGCGGGAGATCGAGAGCAGTACTTC	CASSFLAGDREQYF
TRBV27	TRBJ1-5	-	-	TGTGCCAGCAGTTTCGGGCCCAAGGGAGATCAGCCCCAGCATTTT	CASSFGPKGDQPQHF
TRBV10-3	TRBJ2-3	-	TRBD2	TGTGCCATCAGTGAAGGGCGGGAGCGCACAGATACGCAGTATTTT	CAISEGRERTDTQYF
TRBV7-9	TRBJ2-1	-	-	TGTGCCAGCGGGAGCCGATCCTACAATGAGCAGTTCTTC	CASGSRSYNEQFF
TRBV4-1	TRBJ1-4	-	-	TGCGCCAGCAGCCAAGATTACAGGAGGGTAGGAAAGCTGTTTTTT	CASSQDYRRVGKLFF
TRBV6-5	TRBJ1-4	-	-	TGTGCCAGCAGTTACTCCCCAGCAACTAATGAAAAACTGTTTTTT	CASSYSPATNEKLFF
TRBV6-5	TRBJ2-5	-	-	TGTGCCAGCAGGGAGCGGGCCAAAGAGACCCAGTACTTC	CASRERAKETQYF
TRBV7-3	TRBJ1-1	few	-	TGTGCCAGCAGCTTAACGGCCCGGGGAGGGGGGAACACTGAAGCTTTCTTT	CASSLTARGGGNTEAFF
TRBV7-2	TRBJ1-5	once	-	TGTGCCAGCTCCCTCCGGAGGGGCAATCAGCCCCAGCATTTT	CASSLRRGNQPQHF
TRBV5-1	TRBJ1-1	-	-	TGCGCCAGCAGCTTGGTTTTCAGGGGCCGCACTGAAGCTTTCTTT	CASSLVFRGRTEAFF
TRBV6-1	TRBJ2-7	-	-	TGTGCCAGCAGTGTCGGAGACAGGATCTACGAGCAGTACTTC	CASSVGDRIYEQYF
TRBV15	TRBJ1-5	-	TRBD1	TGTGCCACCAGCAGAGACCGAACAGGGGCAAATCAGCCCCAGCATTTT	CATSRDRTGANQPQHF
TRBV27	TRBJ2-7	few	-	TGTGCCAGCAGTGGGCGCGGAGAGGGTCTCCCCGAGCAGTACTTC	CASSGRGEGLPEQYF
TRBV28	TRBJ2-7	-	TRBD2	TGTGCCAGCAGTTTCAAGGCGGGAGGGTTTTTCGAGCAGTACTTC	CASSFKAGGFFEQYF